This T cell receptor beta chain was profiled in a study of cytomegalovirus exposure and HLA in healthy donors. Whole-study findings and limits: Reportedly, a later analysis found an Asian-associated ancestry cluster had fewer N-insertions than the approximately 700-donor mean. Presence/absence analysis assumed near-uniform sequencing depth across donors. The CMV antigen specificity of three CMV-associated chains was confirmed through in vitro analysis.

Notes on this clone: Its antigen is not known. Additional DNA sequences in this sample encode the identical CDR3.

Though nominally healthy at sampling, donors likely had unrecorded immune exposures. The study ran its PCR with 60 Vbeta and 13 Jbeta primers. The protocol was immunoSEQ multiplex PCR, while the TCRdb copy is restricted to in-frame clones and leaves out a portion. Here the sample spans under 200,000 clones, around 86% being singletons. V was pared by 0 bases and J by 4 bases, with 11 bases between. The germline V gene has CDR1 SGDLS and CDR2 YYNGEE. This CDR3 has 15 amino acids. The chain joins TRBV9 to TRBJ1-3, with D hard to call. The sample comprised PBMCs. The clonotype originates from a human donor in good health. As DNA, the CDR3 is TGTGCCAGCAGCGTAGGAGGCAGCTCGGGAAACACCATATATTTT. It translates to CASSVGGSSGNTIYF.